This T cell receptor (beta chain) was documented in a study of PD-1 blockade in classical Hodgkin lymphoma. The CDR3 consists of 15 residues. Per the germline V gene, CDR1 is MNHEY and CDR2 is SMNVEV (reference sequence). V lost 5 bases and J 5 bases, leaving 16 bases between the germline ends. Time point meaning: newly diagnosed, previously untreated cHL patient sample. Negative selection with magnets was how CD8+ T cells were isolated from the thawed PBMCs. Comparators were PBMCs taken from newly diagnosed, untreated classical Hodgkin lymphoma. The table came from immunoSEQ multiplex PCR; TCRdb's copy has only in-frame clones and leaves some out. Of 23,000 or so clones detected, about 87% appear once; the ten largest clones hold about 7%.

The TCR comes from a human donor with classical Hodgkin lymphoma. This chain connects TRBV27 to TRBJ1-5; a possible D gene is TRBD1 (6 bases). Source material: CD8+ T cells from blood. DNA for the CDR3: TGTGCCAGCAGTAGGGGGGCGGACCATTATCAGCCCCAGCATTTT. Translating gives CASSRGADHYQPQHF.